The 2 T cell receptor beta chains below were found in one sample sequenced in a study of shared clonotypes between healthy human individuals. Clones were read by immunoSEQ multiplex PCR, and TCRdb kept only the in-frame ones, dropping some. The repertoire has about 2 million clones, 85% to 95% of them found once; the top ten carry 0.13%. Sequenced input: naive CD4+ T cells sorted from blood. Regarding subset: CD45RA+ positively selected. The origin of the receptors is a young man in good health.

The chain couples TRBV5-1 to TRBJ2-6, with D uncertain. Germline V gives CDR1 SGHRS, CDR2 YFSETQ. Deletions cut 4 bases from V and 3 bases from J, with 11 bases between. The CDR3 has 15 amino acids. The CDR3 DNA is TGCGCCAGCAGCCCCTCCCCTGGTGGGGCCAACGTCCTGACTTTC. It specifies CASSPSPGGANVLTF. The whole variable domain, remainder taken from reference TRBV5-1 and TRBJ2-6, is KAGVTQTPRYLIKTRGQQVTLSCSPISGHRSVSWYQQTPGQGLQFLFEYFSETQRNKGNFPGRFSGRQFSNSRSEMNVSTLELGDSALYLCASSPSPGGANVLTFGAGSRLTVL.

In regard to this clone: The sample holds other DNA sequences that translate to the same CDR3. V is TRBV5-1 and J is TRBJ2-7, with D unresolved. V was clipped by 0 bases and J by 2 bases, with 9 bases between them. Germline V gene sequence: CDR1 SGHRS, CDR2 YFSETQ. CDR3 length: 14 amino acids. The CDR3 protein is CASSLEGSTYEQYF. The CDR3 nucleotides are TGCGCCAGCAGCTTGGAGGGTAGCACCTACGAGCAGTACTTC.